The 23 T cell receptor beta chains below come from one sample, sequenced in a study of CD8+ T cells in alopecia areata. cDNA reverse transcribed from extracted RNA served as the sequencing template. The repertoire was sequenced with immunoSEQ multiplex PCR; TCRdb's copy has only in-frame clones and lacks some. The table has hundreds of thousands of clones, roughly 63% seen once; the top ten hold around 0.84%. Treatment of the sample: oral pan-JAK inhibitor, 5-10 mg twice daily. Source: CD4+ T cells sorted from blood, taken around week 53, from a patient treated with tofacitinib. The receptor set was obtained from a human donor with alopecia areata.

This chain's CDR3 is CASSQRTGGDSPLHF. CDR3 sequence (DNA): TGCGCCAGCAGCCAAAGGACAGGGGGCGATTCACCCCTCCACTTT. This rearrangement joins TRBV5-1 to TRBJ1-6, with 11 bases lining up with TRBD1. This CDR3 is built from 15 residues. Trimming at V came to 4 bases and at J to 8 bases, leaving 5 bases not matched to a gene. Germline V gene data show CDR1 as SGHRS and CDR2 as YFSETQ. Filled out from reference TRBV5-1 and TRBJ1-6, the complete variable domain reads KAGVTQTPRYLIKTRGQQVTLSCSPISGHRSVSWYQQTPGQGLQFLFEYFSETQRNKGNFPGRFSGRQFSNSRSEMNVSTLELGDSALYLCASSQRTGGDSPLHFGNGTRLTVT.

The chain couples TRBV6-5 to TRBJ1-1; D is unclear. Germline values: CDR1 MNHEY, CDR2 SVGAGI. Between the trimmed V and J ends, which lost 4 bases and 0 bases, there was a span of 6 bases. The CDR3 runs to 13 residues. CDR3 bases: TGTGCCAGCAGTTTAACGATGAACACTGAAGCTTTCTTT. Translating it yields CASSLTMNTEAFF.

This chain joins TRBV29-1 and TRBJ2-5, with D unclear. Trimming removed 5 bases at V and 5 bases at J, with 15 bases between. The germline V gene has CDR1 SQVTM and CDR2 ANQGSEA. This CDR3 region has 13 residues. CDR3 DNA sequence: TGCAGCGTTTTTCGGTCCCTGGGGGAGACCCAGTACTTC. This gives the protein CSVFRSLGETQYF.

V and J are TRBV18 and TRBJ2-1, with TRBD2 matching 8 bases. The junction had 6 bases not matched to a gene; V was cut back by 4 bases and J by 4 bases. CDR1 is KGHSH, CDR2 LQKENI, per germline. The CDR3 covers 15 residues. Here the CDR3 reads CASSRGGNSYNEQFF. The CDR3 coding sequence is TGTGCCAGCTCACGCGGGGGGAATAGTTACAATGAGCAGTTCTTC.

This clone showed up just a few times. This rearrangement joins TRBV2 to TRBJ2-5; D remains unclear. Per germline, CDR1 SNHLY and CDR2 FYNNEI. This CDR3 has 14 amino acids. The V end was cut by 3 bases, the J end by 2 bases, with 10 bases between. The CDR3, as DNA: TGTGCCAGCAGTGATTGGCCTATTCAAGAGACCCAGTACTTC. Encoded protein: CASSDWPIQETQYF.

This chain links TRBV9 with TRBJ2-5, with 12 bases aligning to TRBD2. The V gene end was trimmed by 0 bases and the J gene end by 2 bases; junction bases not matched to a gene: 8. CDR3 length equals 18 residues. Germline assignment: CDR1 SGDLS and CDR2 YYNGEE. The CDR3 region is CASSVAASGGASQETQYF. DNA of the CDR3: TGTGCCAGCAGCGTAGCGGCTAGCGGGGGGGCGAGTCAAGAGACCCAGTACTTC.

The chain recombines TRBV5-6 with TRBJ1-4; D remains ambiguous. Germline CDR1 reads SGHDT; CDR2 reads YYEEEE. Trimming left V 0 bases short and J 3 bases short, with 9 bases between. The CDR3 is made up of 15 amino acids. This CDR3 is CASSLAPRPNEKLFF. The CDR3 DNA reads TGTGCCAGCAGCTTGGCCCCGAGGCCTAATGAAAAACTGTTTTTT.

This clone was seen only a few times. The rearrangement uses TRBV4-1 and TRBJ2-5, with D tentatively TRBD1 (6 bases). The germline gives CDR1 MGHRA, CDR2 YSYEKL. The CDR3 has 12 residues. V was trimmed by 7 bases and J by 1 base, leaving 7 bases between them. The CDR3 here is CASKGVQETQYF. The CDR3 DNA is TGCGCCAGCAAGGGGGTCCAAGAGACCCAGTACTTC.

CDR3 DNA: TGTGCCACCAGCAGATCGGGACTAGCGGGGGGACAGTACAATGAGCAGTTCTTC. Residues: CATSRSGLAGGQYNEQFF. This chain connects TRBV15 to TRBJ2-1; TRBD2 matches at 15 bases. Germline lookup yields CDR1 LNHNV and CDR2 YYDKDF (reference sequence). The CDR3 has 18 amino acids. V lost 2 bases, J lost 4 bases, and 6 bases stayed unmatched.

The rearrangement joins TRBV29-1 to TRBJ1-5; tentative D call: TRBD1 (6 bases). The CDR3 is 13 amino acids. V was pared by 7 bases and J by 1 base, with 11 bases between. Germline V gives CDR1 SQVTM, CDR2 ANQGSEA. The CDR3, as DNA: TGCAGCGCCCAGGGGTCGAGCAATCAGCCCCAGCATTTT. This codes for CSAQGSSNQPQHF.

V gene TRBV7-8 combines with J gene TRBJ2-1, with D maybe TRBD2 (5 bases). The CDR3 has 14 residues. Trimming took 8 bases from V and 1 from J, leaving 12 bases between them. From germline, CDR1 is SGHVS and CDR2 FQNEAQ. The CDR3: CASGLRPSYNEQFF. In nucleotides, the CDR3 is TGTGCCAGCGGACTTCGACCTTCCTACAATGAGCAGTTCTTC.

The chain is built from TRBV6-6 and TRBJ1-6; D not certain. V was trimmed by 6 bases and J by 0 bases, leaving 9 bases between them. Germline CDR1 is MNHNY and CDR2 is SVGAGI (reference sequence). The CDR3 is made up of 15 amino acids. The chain's CDR3 is CASSLRSSYNSPLHF. In nucleotides, the CDR3 is TGTGCCAGCAGCCTGAGAAGCTCCTATAATTCACCCCTCCACTTT.

V usage is TRBV7-2 and J usage is TRBJ2-5; D perhaps matches TRBD2 (5 bases). The V end was cut by 4 bases, the J end by 0 bases, with 15 bases between. The germline V gene encodes CDR1 SGHTA and CDR2 FQGNSA. The CDR3 runs to 16 residues. CDR3 DNA sequence: TGTGCCAGCAGCTCCCGTCTAGCTTCGTACCAAGAGACCCAGTACTTC. This encodes CASSSRLASYQETQYF.

This rearrangement joins TRBV6-5 to TRBJ2-1; no clear D gene. Germline V CDR1 and CDR2: MNHEY, SVGAGI. V was pared by 0 bases and J by 6 bases, with 6 bases between. CDR3 length: 13 amino acids. This CDR3 reads CASSYSRGNEQFF. As DNA, the CDR3 is TGTGCCAGCAGTTACTCGAGAGGCAATGAGCAGTTCTTC.

The V gene is TRBV7-2, the J gene TRBJ2-5; D is tentatively TRBD1 or TRBD2 (5 bases each). CDR3 size: 14 residues. V was shortened by 5 bases and J by 4 bases, with 14 bases between the two germline ends. Per the germline V gene, CDR1 is SGHTA and CDR2 is FQGNSA. Here the CDR3 reads CASSPGAVPETQYF. CDR3 in DNA: TGTGCCAGCAGCCCCGGGGCAGTGCCAGAGACCCAGTACTTC.

Only a few counts were recorded for this clone. V is TRBV7-9 and J is TRBJ2-6; D gene unclear. The CDR3 consists of 14 residues. The germline CDR1 and CDR2 sequences are SEHNR and FQNEAQ (reference sequence). Trimming took off 3 bases at V and 4 bases at J, with 7 bases between the two ends. In DNA form, the CDR3 reads TGTGCCAGCAGCTTCCATCTGGGGGCCAACGTCCTGACTTTC. Translation: CASSFHLGANVLTF.

This sequence joins TRBV5-1 and TRBJ2-4, with D uncertain. V dropped 4 bases and J dropped 0 bases, with 11 bases sitting between them. The CDR3 extends over 15 amino acids. Germline CDR1 SGHRS, CDR2 YFSETQ. The chain's CDR3 is CASSRTRLAKNIQYF. The CDR3 coding sequence is TGCGCCAGCAGCCGCACGAGATTAGCCAAAAACATTCAGTACTTC.

This clone was picked up a small number of times. The J gene is TRBJ1-1, the V gene TRBV18; D might be TRBD1 (6 bases). The germline CDR1 and CDR2 sequences are KGHSH and LQKENI. The CDR3 spans 14 residues. The ends were cut back, 5 bases at V and 2 bases at J, with 12 bases in the middle. The CDR3 nucleotides are TGTGCCAGCTCAGCTCCGGGACAAAACACTGAAGCTTTCTTT. It encodes CASSAPGQNTEAFF.

The rearrangement joins TRBV27 to TRBJ2-7; the match to TRBD1 covers 9 bases. Germline V gene lookup returns CDR1 MNHEY and CDR2 SMNVEV (reference sequence). The junction had 11 bases not matched to a gene; V was cut back by 3 bases and J by 5 bases. This CDR3 contains 16 residues. The CDR3 nucleotides are TGTGCCAGCAGTTTCCTCACCGGGACAGGGAACCACGAGCAGTACTTC. This sequence encodes CASSFLTGTGNHEQYF.

This chain links TRBV10-3 with TRBJ2-5; D could derive from TRBD1 or TRBD2 (7 bases each). The V and J ends lost 7 bases and 3 bases respectively, with 18 bases between them. The CDR3 is 15 residues long. Germline V gene sequence: CDR1 ENHRY, CDR2 SYGVKD. In DNA form, the CDR3 reads TGTGCCATCAAGGGGGCTGGGACTACTGAAGAGACCCAGTACTTC. It encodes CAIKGAGTTEETQYF.

Only a few counts were recorded for this clone. J is TRBJ1-5 and V is TRBV10-3; D call uncertain. Trimming pared 2 bases from V and 3 bases from J, leaving 20 bases between. The germline V gene has CDR1 ENHRY and CDR2 SYGVKD. This CDR3 comprises 18 residues. CDR3: CAISEPPLGRSHNQPQHF. Here the CDR3 DNA reads TGTGCCATCAGTGAGCCCCCTTTGGGCAGGTCCCACAATCAGCCCCAGCATTTT.

The chain is built from TRBV15 and TRBJ1-2; D unclear. Germline values: CDR1 LNHNV, CDR2 YYDKDF (reference sequence). This CDR3 is built from 15 residues. With 1 base removed from V and 1 base from J, the gap between germline ends came to 10 bases. In DNA, the CDR3 is TGTGCCACCAGCAGAGTGGTCAGACTTAACTATGGCTACACCTTC. Residues: CATSRVVRLNYGYTF.

The V gene is TRBV7-8, the J gene TRBJ2-5; no clear D gene. CDR1 and CDR2 from the germline V gene are SGHVS and FQNEAQ. Trimming removed 1 base from V and 2 bases from J, with 17 bases in between. The CDR3 spans 17 residues. Here the CDR3 DNA reads TGTGCCAGCAGCTTAGTTTGGACGCCCGACCCACAAGAGACCCAGTACTTC. This gives the protein CASSLVWTPDPQETQYF.